This T cell receptor (beta chain) was captured in a study of molecular identifiers for immune sequencing clone quantification. TCRdb processed the PCR reads anew with MiXCR; each CDR3 protein has one entry. The sample has about 640,000 distinct CDR3 sequences, about 20% seen once. This clonotype was seen ten or more times. The antigen is unknown. Study findings and constraints: Barcode collisions between identical TCR molecules could shrink estimates of highly expanded clone sizes.

This CDR3 comprises 17 residues. The source of this sequence is a human donor in good health. Some libraries in this study had Jurkat cell RNA spiked in. The sequenced sample was naive CD8+ T cells from blood, with Jurkat cell RNA spiked in. Subset described: FACS-sorted CD8+CD4-CCR7+CD45RA+ naive T cells. The chain joins TRBV21-1 to TRBJ2-3; the table's D gene call, TRBD2, was not cross checked with the DNA. TRBV21-1 is a recognized pseudogene. CDR3 in DNA: TGTGCCAGCAGCAAAGGTGATAGCGGGGCACGTAGAGATACGCAGTATTTT. Protein product: CASSKGDSGARRDTQYF.